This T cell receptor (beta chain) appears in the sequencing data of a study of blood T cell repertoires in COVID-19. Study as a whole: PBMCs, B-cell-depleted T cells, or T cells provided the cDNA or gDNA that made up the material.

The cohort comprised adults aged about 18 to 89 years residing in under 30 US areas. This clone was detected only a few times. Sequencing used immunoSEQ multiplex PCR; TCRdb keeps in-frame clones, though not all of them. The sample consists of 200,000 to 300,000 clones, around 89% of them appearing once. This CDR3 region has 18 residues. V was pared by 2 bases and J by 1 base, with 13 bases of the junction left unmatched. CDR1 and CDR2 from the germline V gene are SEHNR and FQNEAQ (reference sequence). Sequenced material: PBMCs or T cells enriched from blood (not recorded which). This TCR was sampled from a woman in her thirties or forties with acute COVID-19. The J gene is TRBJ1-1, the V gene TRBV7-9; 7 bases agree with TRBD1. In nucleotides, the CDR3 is TGTGCCAGCAGCTTATGGGGTCAGGGGGATGTCGGGAACACTGAAGCTTTCTTT. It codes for CASSLWGQGDVGNTEAFF.